One sample yielded the 20 T cell receptor beta chains listed below, sequenced in a study of blood T cell repertoires in COVID-19. Sequencing used immunoSEQ multiplex PCR; TCRdb keeps in-frame clones, though not all of them. The table lists some 340,000 clones, more than 70% of them singletons. The sample taken for sequencing was PBMCs or T cells enriched from blood (not recorded which). The source of these receptors is a woman between 25 and 40 years old who had recovered from COVID-19.

V and J are TRBV6-5 and TRBJ1-4, with unresolved D. The V end lost 8 bases, the J end lost 8 bases, and 12 bases lay between the germline ends. The germline V gene encodes CDR1 MNHEY and CDR2 SVGAGI. The CDR3 is 12 amino acids. CDR3 amino acids: CASERVGEKLFF. The CDR3 region has the DNA TGTGCCAGCGAACGGGTCGGAGAAAAACTGTTTTTT.

The chain couples TRBV6-5 to TRBJ1-3; weak D call: TRBD1 (5 bases). Trimming stripped 5 bases from V and 0 bases from J, with 11 bases between. Germline loops: CDR1 MNHEY, CDR2 SVGAGI. There are 15 residues in the CDR3. DNA for the CDR3: TGTGCCAGCAGTCCCACAGGCAACTCTGGAAACACCATATATTTT. This encodes CASSPTGNSGNTIYF.

This chain uses TRBV28 with TRBJ1-5; 11 bases are a match to TRBD1. J lost 4 bases, V lost 8 bases, and 7 bases had no gene match. The length of the CDR3 is 15 residues. The germline V gene has CDR1 MDHEN and CDR2 SYDVKM. This chain's CDR3 is CASFRGQGVNQPQHF. CDR3 DNA sequence: TGTGCCAGCTTCCGGGGACAGGGGGTTAATCAGCCCCAGCATTTT.

This chain uses TRBV6-2 or TRBV6-3 with TRBJ2-7, with 7 bases lining up with TRBD1. The CDR3 runs to 14 residues. Trimming cost V 2 bases and J 3 bases; bases outside gene matches: 4. The germline gives CDR1 MNHEY, CDR2 SVGEGT. CDR3 amino acids: CASSYRQGVYEQYF. CDR3 nucleotide sequence: TGTGCCAGCAGTTACCGACAGGGAGTCTACGAGCAGTACTTC.

The V gene is TRBV24-1, the J gene TRBJ2-1; 12 nucleotides align to TRBD2. Germline assignment: CDR1 KGHDR and CDR2 SFDVKD. J gave up 6 bases and V 7 bases, and 6 bases lay outside the gene matches. This CDR3 is built from 15 residues. The CDR3 is CATRETSGGVNEQFF. For the CDR3, the DNA is TGTGCCACCAGGGAGACTAGCGGGGGAGTCAATGAGCAGTTCTTC.

This clone was seen only once. At one boundary the junction diverges from the germline segment, which might be a read error. The J gene is TRBJ2-2, the V gene TRBV7-7; 9 nucleotides agree with TRBD2. Germline CDR1 reads SSHAT; CDR2 reads FNYEAQ (reference sequence). This CDR3 spans 16 amino acids. The CDR3 DNA reads as TGTGCTAGCAGCTTCGGACTAGCGAGGGGCACCGGGGAGCTGTTTTTT. Translating gives CASSFGLARGTGELFF. Full variable domain (remainder filled in from reference TRBV7-7 and TRBJ2-2): GAGVSQSPRYKVTKRGQDVTLRCDPISSHATLYWYQQALGQGPEFLTYFNYEAQPDKSGLPSDRFSAERPEGSISTLTIQRTEQRDSAMYRCASSFGLARGTGELFFGEGSRLTVL.

This chain links TRBV12-3 or TRBV12-4 with TRBJ1-2, with D possibly being TRBD1 (6 bases). The ends were cut back, 6 bases at V and 6 bases at J, with 14 bases in the middle. The CDR3 contains 13 residues. The CDR3 loop reads CASRLTGGHGYTF. The DNA for the CDR3 is TGTGCCAGCAGGCTGACGGGGGGCCATGGCTACACCTTC.

With respect to this clone: One end of the junction fails to match germline, which may point to a read error. The rearrangement joins TRBV10-1 to TRBJ2-7, with 7 bases that match TRBD2. This CDR3 is built from 13 residues. Germline CDR1 WNHNN, CDR2 SYGVQD (reference sequence). The CDR3 DNA follows: TGCGCCAGCAGTGAGTCGAACAGAAAGCGGGGTTTCTTC. This translates into CASSESNRKRGFF.

The CDR3 bases are TGCGCCAGCAGCCGGGGAAGGGGGCTAGACTATGGCTACACCTTC. Amino acids: CASSRGRGLDYGYTF. V gene TRBV4-1 combines with J gene TRBJ1-2, with TRBD1 identical over 7 bases. CDR1 is MGHRA and CDR2 is YSYEKL in the germline V gene. V was clipped by 4 bases and J by 3 bases; unmatched bases: 8. The CDR3 is 15 amino acids.

The chain links TRBV4-1 to TRBJ2-2; TRBD1 matches 9 bases. The CDR3 contains 18 residues. The germline V gene has CDR1 MGHRA and CDR2 YSYEKL. The J segment lost 5 bases and the V segment lost 1 base, leaving 11 bases of the junction unmatched. The CDR3 is CASSQVGWTGVRTGELFF. DNA of the CDR3: TGCGCCAGCAGCCAAGTTGGCTGGACAGGGGTTCGAACCGGGGAGCTGTTTTTT.

The chain employs TRBV6-6 and TRBJ1-1; D is unresolved. Germline V lookup: CDR1 MNHNY, CDR2 SVGAGI (reference sequence). Trimming pared 0 bases from V and 5 bases from J, leaving 16 bases between. The CDR3 consists of 16 residues. Here the CDR3 DNA reads TGTGCCAGCAGTTACTCTGTCGGGCCAGGAGGAACTGAAGCTTTCTTT. This gives the protein CASSYSVGPGGTEAFF.

This chain joins TRBV7-9 and TRBJ2-2, with a tentative D call TRBD1 (6 bases). Germline values: CDR1 SEHNR, CDR2 FQNEAQ (reference sequence). Trimming pared 5 bases from V and 4 bases from J, leaving 11 bases between. This CDR3 region has 14 residues. The CDR3 DNA sequence: TGTGCCAGCAGCGAGCAGGGGATCACCGGGGAGCTGTTTTTT. It codes for CASSEQGITGELFF. Full variable domain (missing parts from reference TRBV7-9 and TRBJ2-2): DTGVSQNPRHKITKRGQNVTFRCDPISEHNRLYWYRQTLGQGPEFLTYFQNEAQLEKSRLLSDRFSAERPKGSFSTLEIQRTEQGDSAMYLCASSEQGITGELFFGEGSRLTVL.

The V and J genes are TRBV5-4 and TRBJ2-1, with 7 positions matching TRBD1. The CDR3 spans 14 residues. Germline-derived CDR1 and CDR2 are SGHNT and YYREEE (reference sequence). The J segment lost 6 bases and the V segment lost 0 bases, leaving 3 bases of the junction unmatched. The CDR3 DNA is TGTGCCAGCAGCTTGGATCCAGGGGGCAATGAGCAGTTCTTC. Its translation is CASSLDPGGNEQFF.

V gene TRBV3-1 (or the pseudogene TRBV3-2) combines with J gene TRBJ2-3, with a possible D match to TRBD1 (5 bases). Germline CDR1 LGHDT, CDR2 YNNKEL (reference sequence). The V and J ends lost 0 bases and 0 bases respectively, with 13 bases between them. The CDR3 runs 17 residues. The CDR3 coding sequence is TGTGCCAGCAGCCAAGATCGTGACAGACCCAGCACAGATACGCAGTATTTT. Translation gives CASSQDRDRPSTDTQYF.

The V call is TRBV30, the J call TRBJ2-5; D might be TRBD1 (6 bases). V was cut by 5 bases and J by 3 bases, with 13 bases left in between. This CDR3 region has 13 residues. The germline V gene has CDR1 GTSNPN and CDR2 SVGIG (reference sequence). CDR3 sequence reads: CAWVDRFKETQYF. CDR3 DNA: TGTGCCTGGGTGGACAGATTTAAAGAGACCCAGTACTTC.

The J gene is TRBJ2-6, the V gene TRBV5-1, with D tentatively TRBD2 (6 bases). The V end lost 7 bases, the J end lost 1 base, and 15 bases lay between the germline ends. The V gene's germline CDR1 is SGHRS and CDR2 YFSETQ. The CDR3 sequence is 16 residues long. The CDR3 coding sequence is TGCGCCAGCGCCTTCGGGGGTCTATCTGGGGCCAACGTCCTGACTTTC. Amino acids: CASAFGGLSGANVLTF.

This clone has a single count. The J gene is TRBJ1-1, the V gene TRBV3-1 (or the pseudogene TRBV3-2); no reliable D call. The CDR3 runs to 13 residues. Trimming removed 4 bases from V and 1 base from J, with 7 bases in between. Germline CDR1 is LGHDT and CDR2 is YNNKEL (reference sequence). This CDR3 reads CASSREGNTEAFF. CDR3 DNA sequence: TGTGCCAGCAGCCGCGAGGGGAACACTGAAGCTTTCTTT.

The genes are TRBV6-6 and TRBJ1-4; D unresolved. The germline V and J ends were trimmed by 0 bases and 4 bases, with 9 bases remaining between them. CDR3 length equals 15 residues. Germline CDR1 reads MNHNY; CDR2 reads SVGAGI (reference sequence). CDR3: CASSYSAGNNEKLFF. In DNA form, the CDR3 reads TGTGCCAGCAGTTACTCTGCGGGGAATAATGAAAAACTGTTTTTT.

The chain recombines TRBV6-4 with TRBJ2-1; perhaps TRBD2 as D (6 bases). This CDR3 contains 14 residues. Germline V lookup: CDR1 MRHNA, CDR2 SNTAGT. Trimming cost V 0 bases and J 10 bases, with 13 bases left between them. The CDR3 DNA reads as TGTGCCAGCAGTGACTCGAATTTCGCGGGGGAGCAGTTCTTC. Protein product: CASSDSNFAGEQFF.

This chain links TRBV7-9 with TRBJ1-1, with D possibly matching TRBD1 (6 bases). Germline V gene data show CDR1 as SEHNR and CDR2 as FQNEAQ (reference sequence). This CDR3 is built from 13 residues. V was trimmed by 3 bases and J by 5 bases, leaving 10 bases between them. The CDR3 is CASSLGARTEAFF. DNA for the CDR3: TGTGCCAGCAGCTTGGGGGCGAGGACTGAAGCTTTCTTT.